The 28 T cell receptor beta chains below come from one sample, sequenced in a study of molecular identifiers for immune sequencing clone quantification. TCRdb re-called the PCR reads through MiXCR, storing one row per CDR3 protein. The sample records about half a million distinct CDR3 sequences, about 26% being singletons. Specimen: naive CD8+ T cells from blood, with Jurkat cell RNA spiked in. Noted subset: FACS-sorted CD8+CD4-CCR7+CD45RA+ naive T cells. The receptors come from a human donor in good health. Some libraries in this study had Jurkat cell RNA spiked in.

This chain connects TRBV3-1 to TRBJ2-3, with 9 bases fitting TRBD2. The CDR3 loop spans 17 amino acids. Unmatched junction bases numbered 11, after V lost 4 bases and J lost 3 bases. Germline CDR1 LGHDT, CDR2 YNNKEL (reference sequence). CDR3 loop: CASSPGHSGSWTDTQYF. In DNA form, the CDR3 reads TGTGCCAGCAGCCCAGGCCATAGCGGGAGCTGGACAGATACGCAGTATTTT.

The chain is built from TRBV3-1 and TRBJ1-1, with no clear D. Germline V gene sequence: CDR1 LGHDT, CDR2 YNNKEL (reference sequence). Trimming left V 0 bases short and J 4 bases short, with 12 bases between. CDR3 length equals 15 residues. The CDR3 sequence: CASSQDAAPATEAFF. In DNA form, the CDR3 reads TGTGCCAGCAGCCAAGATGCAGCACCTGCCACTGAAGCTTTCTTT.

A few counts support this clonotype. This rearrangement joins TRBV6-2 or TRBV6-3 to TRBJ2-1; D not certain. The CDR3 length is 16 residues. With 0 bases removed from V and 0 bases from J, the gap between germline ends came to 9 bases. CDR1 and CDR2 (germline): MNHEY, SVGEGT. In DNA form, the CDR3 reads TGTGCCAGCAGTTACTCGAGTATGAGCTCCTACAATGAGCAGTTCTTC. This sequence encodes CASSYSSMSSYNEQFF.

This clonotype was detected only a few times. The chain employs TRBV29-1 and TRBJ2-7; possibly TRBD2 for D (5 bases). CDR1 is SQVTM, CDR2 ANQGSEA, per germline. V was cut by 4 bases and J by 5 bases, with 9 bases left in between. The CDR3 runs to 11 residues. CDR3 sequence reads: CSVGLNDEQYF. CDR3 in DNA: TGCAGCGTTGGACTAAACGACGAGCAGTACTTC.

The table lists this clonotype with many counts. V and J are TRBV30 and TRBJ2-7; 7 nucleotides align to TRBD1. Germline CDR1 is GTSNPN and CDR2 is SVGIG (reference sequence). This CDR3 spans 14 amino acids. Losses at the gene ends were 4 bases for V and 0 bases for J; bases not matched to a gene: 6. The CDR3 region has the DNA TGTGCCTGGACATGGGACAGCACCTCCTACGAGCAGTACTTC. Residues: CAWTWDSTSYEQYF.

This clonotype was detected a few times. The V call is TRBV5-4, the J call TRBJ2-1, with a tentative D call TRBD1 (5 bases). In germline, CDR1 is SGHNT, CDR2 YYREEE (reference sequence). This CDR3 has 18 residues. Trimming shortened V by 4 bases and J by 4 bases, and 24 bases separated the two germline ends. This chain's CDR3 is CASSPKVIQGLGYNEQFF. The CDR3 coding sequence is TGTGCCAGCAGCCCGAAGGTTATTCAGGGTCTGGGGTACAATGAGCAGTTCTTC.

This sequence joins TRBV7-6 and TRBJ2-1, with 12 bases that match TRBD2. J gave up 9 bases and V 5 bases, and 8 bases lay outside the gene matches. The length of the CDR3 is 15 residues. Germline V gene data show CDR1 as SGHVS and CDR2 as FNYEAQ. This CDR3 is CASSRLAGGPSEQFF. The CDR3 DNA reads as TGTGCCAGCAGCCGCCTAGCGGGGGGGCCCAGTGAGCAGTTCTTC.

The sample holds a few counts of this clonotype. The rearrangement joins TRBV18 to TRBJ1-3, with 7 bases lining up with TRBD1. Germline V gene lookup returns CDR1 KGHSH and CDR2 LQKENI. The CDR3 contains 14 residues. J lost 2 bases, V lost 3 bases, and 1 base had no gene match. The CDR3 region is CASSPTGPGNTIYF. CDR3 coding DNA: TGTGCCAGCTCACCGACAGGGCCTGGAAACACCATATATTTT.

V gene TRBV12-3 or TRBV12-4 combines with J gene TRBJ2-5; D ambiguous. This CDR3 is 13 amino acids long. V was pared by 5 bases and J by 5 bases, with 12 bases between. CDR3 residues: CASSTTSKETQYF. CDR3 DNA: TGTGCCAGCAGTACTACGTCAAAGGAGACCCAGTACTTC.

This clonotype showed up just a few times. The rearrangement uses TRBV19 and TRBJ1-1, with D tentatively TRBD1 (5 bases). Per germline, CDR1 LNHDA and CDR2 SQIVND (reference sequence). V was trimmed by 1 base and J by 6 bases, leaving 12 bases between them. This CDR3 spans 14 amino acids. This CDR3 reads CASSIGTMGSEAFF. The DNA of the CDR3 is TGTGCCAGTAGTATAGGGACAATGGGGTCTGAAGCTTTCTTT.

A few counts support this clonotype. This sequence joins TRBV28 and TRBJ2-1; D remains ambiguous. The germline CDR1 and CDR2 sequences are MDHEN and SYDVKM. The germline V and J ends were trimmed by 6 bases and 3 bases, with 12 bases remaining between them. This CDR3 comprises 14 residues. CDR3 coding DNA: TGTGCCAGCAGCCCATCGGAAGTCTACAATGAGCAGTTCTTC. Amino acid sequence: CASSPSEVYNEQFF.

This clonotype was seen ten or more times. J is TRBJ2-7 and V is TRBV13; D not resolved. Trimming took off 6 bases at V and 5 bases at J, with 17 bases between the two ends. The CDR3 runs 14 residues. The germline V gene has CDR1 PRHDT and CDR2 FYEKMQ (reference sequence). The CDR3 DNA is TGTGCCAGCAGTGCCCAGAGGTATTACGACGAGCAGTACTTC. Its translation is CASSAQRYYDEQYF. The whole variable domain, filled in from reference TRBV13 and TRBJ2-7, reads AAGVIQSPRHLIKEKRETATLKCYPIPRHDTVYWYQQGPGQDPQFLISFYEKMQSDKGSIPDRFSAQQFSDYHSELNMSSLELGDSALYFCASSAQRYYDEQYFGPGTRLTVT.

The CDR3, as DNA: TGTGCCAGCAGCCCTCGGGTCGGCTTGGCGGGGGACACAGATACGCAGTATTTT. Translation: CASSPRVGLAGDTDTQYF. The chain couples TRBV4-2 to TRBJ2-3, with 7 bases aligning to TRBD2. Losses at the gene ends were 4 bases for V and 2 bases for J; bases not matched to a gene: 15. The CDR3 has 18 residues. The V gene's germline CDR1 is LGHNA and CDR2 YNFKEQ.

This clonotype showed up just a few times. The chain recombines TRBV20-1 with TRBJ1-1; TRBD1 matches at 9 bases. Germline V lookup: CDR1 DFQATT, CDR2 SNEGSKA (reference sequence). V lost 6 bases to trimming and J lost 4 bases; unmatched junction nucleotides: 18. This CDR3 region has 17 residues. The CDR3: CSAARSRDREWGTEAFF. The DNA of the CDR3 is TGCAGTGCCGCCAGGTCCCGGGACAGGGAATGGGGCACTGAAGCTTTCTTT.

Comment on this clonotype: This could be a read error, since a much larger clone is one nucleotide away. In this CDR3 the conserved last residue, phenylalanine or tryptophan, is missing, so a read error is likely. V is TRBV28 and J is TRBJ2-3; TRBD2 aligns across 12 bases. The germline CDR1 and CDR2 sequences are MDHEN and SYDVKM. This CDR3 contains 17 residues. Trimming at V came to 5 bases and at J to 5 bases, leaving 11 bases not matched to a gene. CDR3 region: CASSPGLAGNYLDTQYL. The CDR3 DNA sequence: TGTGCCAGCAGTCCAGGACTAGCGGGGAATTACCTAGATACGCAGTATCTT.

The V call is TRBV7-6, the J call TRBJ2-7, with 7 bases matching TRBD1. The CDR3 covers 16 residues. Germline V gives CDR1 SGHVS, CDR2 FNYEAQ. Trimming took 5 bases from V and 7 from J; bases not matched to a gene: 17. The CDR3 region has the DNA TGTGCCAGCAGCATACCGACCGGGACAGAATCGCTTGAGCAGTACTTC. Protein sequence: CASSIPTGTESLEQYF.

The rearrangement uses TRBV12-3 or TRBV12-4 and TRBJ2-7, with 8 bases identical to TRBD1. The CDR3 covers 11 residues. J gave up 5 bases and V 6 bases, and 0 bases lay outside the gene matches. Here the CDR3 reads CASRTGDEQYF. In DNA form, the CDR3 reads TGTGCCAGCAGGACAGGGGACGAGCAGTACTTC.

This clonotype turned up a few times. The V gene is TRBV12-3 or TRBV12-4, the J gene TRBJ2-5; 11 bases fit TRBD2. CDR3 length equals 16 residues. Germline trimming cut 5 bases from V and 5 bases from J; bases unmatched to any gene: 10. The CDR3 region is CASSPLLAGGVETQYF. The CDR3 DNA follows: TGTGCCAGCAGTCCCCTGCTAGCGGGGGGTGTGGAGACCCAGTACTTC.

The table lists this clonotype with a few counts. The chain employs TRBV5-5 and TRBJ1-5; TRBD1 is a possible D gene (5 bases). This CDR3 has 14 amino acids. Germline V gene sequence: CDR1 SGHKS, CDR2 YYEKEE (reference sequence). The V end was cut by 7 bases, the J end by 3 bases, with 14 bases between. CDR3 sequence reads: CASRGLGDNQPQHF. In DNA form, the CDR3 reads TGTGCCAGCCGCGGGTTGGGGGACAATCAGCCCCAGCATTTT.

This chain joins TRBV20-1 and TRBJ2-7; 7 bases are a match to TRBD1. V dropped 3 bases and J dropped 2; count of bases not matched to a gene: 7. The CDR3 is 14 amino acids. CDR1 is DFQATT and CDR2 is SNEGSKA in the germline V gene (reference sequence). The CDR3 here is CSARWDSRPYEQYF. CDR3 nucleotides: TGCAGTGCTAGGTGGGACAGCCGCCCCTACGAGCAGTACTTC.

This clonotype was seen many times. The J gene is TRBJ1-1, the V gene TRBV6-1; the match to TRBD1 covers 8 bases. This CDR3 region has 13 residues. Trimming cost V 7 bases and J 4 bases; bases outside gene matches: 5. Germline loops: CDR1 MNHNS, CDR2 SASEGT. The CDR3 DNA reads TGTGCCAGCACTACAGGGGGTTTCACTGAAGCTTTCTTT. This codes for CASTTGGFTEAFF.

The J gene is TRBJ2-2, the V gene TRBV20-1; 7 bases line up with TRBD2. From germline, CDR1 is DFQATT and CDR2 SNEGSKA (reference sequence). V lost 3 bases and J lost 7; bases outside the gene matches: 20. This CDR3 region has 18 residues. Here the CDR3 DNA reads TGCAGTGCTAGCCCTACTTTTGGGGAGGGCCTCGTAAGCGGGGAGCTGTTTTTT. Its translation: CSASPTFGEGLVSGELFF.

Many counts were recorded for this clonotype. The chain joins TRBV19 to TRBJ1-5; unclear D gene. Germline lookup yields CDR1 LNHDA and CDR2 SQIVND (reference sequence). The CDR3 has 14 residues. Trimming cost V 7 bases and J 5 bases, with 15 bases left between them. For the CDR3, the DNA is TGTGCCAGTACCATTTCTAGGGCTGATCAGCCCCAGCATTTT. Protein sequence: CASTISRADQPQHF.

This chain links TRBV19 with TRBJ1-1; no clear D gene. The V gene's germline CDR1 is LNHDA and CDR2 SQIVND (reference sequence). Trimming took off 5 bases at V and 4 bases at J, with 8 bases between the two ends. This CDR3 region has 12 residues. The CDR3 DNA reads TGTGCCAGTAGTGCAGGCCCCACTGAAGCTTTCTTT. It translates to CASSAGPTEAFF.

The V call is TRBV12-3 or TRBV12-4, the J call TRBJ2-1; TRBD1 agrees at 8 bases. The CDR3 has 13 residues. The ends lost 5 bases at V and 4 bases at J; junction bases unmatched: 1. CDR3 sequence reads: CASSRDRYNEQFF. The DNA of the CDR3 is TGTGCCAGCAGTAGGGACAGGTACAATGAGCAGTTCTTC.

As concerns this clonotype: This may be a read error: a much more frequent sequence differs by one nucleotide. This CDR3 fails to terminate in the conserved phenylalanine or tryptophan, so it likely reflects a read error. J is TRBJ2-7 and V is TRBV25-1; D unclear. CDR3 size: 13 residues. Germline CDR1 MGHDK, CDR2 SYGVNS. V lost 4 bases and J lost 3, with 10 bases in between. The CDR3 loop reads CASSAPEDYEQYL. In nucleotides, the CDR3 is TGTGCCAGCAGTGCCCCTGAGGACTACGAGCAGTACCTC.

This clonotype appeared a few times. This chain links TRBV28 with TRBJ2-7, with D possibly called TRBD1 or TRBD2 (6 bases each). The CDR3 runs 15 residues. Germline-derived CDR1 and CDR2 are MDHEN and SYDVKM. V was trimmed by 5 bases and J by 1 base, leaving 15 bases between them. CDR3 region: CASSPPGARSYEQYF. The CDR3 coding sequence is TGTGCCAGCAGTCCCCCGGGGGCCCGATCCTACGAGCAGTACTTC. Full variable domain (remainder filled in from reference TRBV28 and TRBJ2-7): DVKVTQSSRYLVKRTGEKVFLECVQDMDHENMFWYRQDPGLGLRLIYFSYDVKMKEKGDIPEGYSVSREKKERFSLILESASTNQTSMYLCASSPPGARSYEQYFGPGTRLTVT.

For the CDR3, the DNA is TGTGCCATCAGTGATGGGCAGGGGCCTGAAGCTTTCTTT. Residues: CAISDGQGPEAFF. This chain links TRBV10-3 with TRBJ1-1, with D maybe TRBD1 (6 bases). V was pared by 3 bases and J by 6 bases, with 11 bases between. The CDR3 length is 13 residues. CDR1 ENHRY and CDR2 SYGVKD come from the germline V gene.